This T cell receptor beta chain originates from a study of CD8+CD57+ T cells in acquired aplastic anemia. Overall study context: Roughly 3 ug was the average amount of DNA from sorted CD4+ and CD8+ cells.

Of note for this clonotype: At one of its ends the junction is not consistent with the germline gene, which may arise from a read error.

Patients sequenced had flow cytometry evidence of CD8+CD57+ cell expansion. Genomic DNA, the template, was used for profiling of the TCR beta VDJ and CDR3. One entry per CDR3 protein, called by TCRdb with MiXCR from the reads. Among roughly 250,000 distinct CDR3 sequences listed, 40% to 50% were seen once. Germline V gene sequence: CDR1 SNHLY, CDR2 FYNNEI. The CDR3 sequence is 14 residues long. This rearrangement joins TRBV2 to TRBJ1-1; D is ambiguous. This TCR came from a human donor with aplastic anemia. Sequences were obtained from sorted CD4+, CD8+, or CD8+CD57+ T cells (not recorded which) from PBMCs. CDR3 in amino acids: CASTVRVLNTGAFF. The CDR3 bases are TGTGCCAGCACTGTCCGGGTCCTGAACACTGGAGCTTTCTTT. Based on the CDR3 plus reference TRBV2 and TRBJ1-1, the full variable domain is EPEVTQTPSHQVTQMGQEVILRCVPISNHLYFYWYRQILGQKVEFLVSFYNNEISEKSEIFDDQFSVERPDGSNFTLKIRSTKLEDSAMYFCASTVRVLNTGAFFGQGTRLTVV.